The T cell receptor beta chain described here comes from a study of spatial heterogeneity in lung cancer. Study-level information: Consistent detection of more beta-chain than alpha-chain sequences was observed. Combinations of a unique TCR and a UMI were tallied in raw reads, and on average each appeared more than ten times.

In the library, each TCR cDNA molecule bore its own unique molecular identifier. Using its own MiXCR run on the 5' RACE reads, TCRdb lists one record per CDR3 protein. Found here are about 14,000 distinct CDR3 sequences, approximately 4.8% of them singletons; the top ten hold 35% to 40%. This clonotype has a count of ten or more. This beta chain is off target for a library built for alpha chains, so its abundance means little. The CDR3 has 11 residues. Trimming pared 4 bases from V and 4 bases from J, leaving 7 bases between. Germline CDR1 and CDR2: SQVTM and ANQGSEA. Time point meaning: sample taken at primary tumor resection. Researchers sequenced whole RNA taken from tumor, nontumor lung or frozen PBMC without sorting. Samples were obtained from some 72 donors, all untreated early-stage non-small cell lung cancer patients.

This TCR derives from a human donor with early-stage non-small cell lung cancer. The specimen comprised lung tumor tissue, sampled at surgery. The gene calls are TRBV29-1 and TRBJ1-1; no clear D gene. The CDR3 here is CSVGEATEAFF. As DNA, the CDR3 is TGCAGCGTTGGGGAGGCCACTGAAGCTTTCTTT.